This TCR beta chain emerged from a study of blood T cell repertoires in COVID-19. At the level of the study: The origin of the acute and convalescent COVID-19 samples was the United States, Italy and Spain. T cells, B-cell-depleted T cells, or PBMCs provided the cDNA or gDNA that served as material.

In the study's own analysis: Amplification of reference gene primers provided the estimated nucleated cell counts. Measured with immunoSEQ multiplex PCR; TCRdb has only the in-frame clones, and not every one. The V and J calls and clone size come from that table; D and trimming were worked out from the DNA. The data contain around 180,000 clones, less than 90% of them singletons. Germline values: CDR1 LNHDA, CDR2 SQIVND (reference sequence). The CDR3 runs to 15 residues. With 6 bases removed from V and 1 base from J, the gap between germline ends came to 15 bases. The source of this sequence is a man in his sixties with acute or convalescent COVID-19. The sequenced material came from peripheral blood. The rearrangement joins TRBV19 to TRBJ1-1; a possible D gene is TRBD1 (5 bases). In nucleotides, the CDR3 is TGTGCCAGTAGATCTTGGACAAGGGGGAACACTGAAGCTTTCTTT. Protein product: CASRSWTRGNTEAFF.